The following is a TCR beta chain sequence with its context. Antigen: not known. In the sorted-subset replicate PCRs, 200 ng DNA, 25,000 to 35,000 T cell genomes, was used. The assay was immunoSEQ multiplex PCR, and TCRdb's table has in-frame clones only and misses some. The table includes almost 700,000 clones, 92% detected once. These data come from a study of shared clonotypes between healthy human individuals. Regarding the study as a whole: Incomplete sequencing of sorted subsets was indicated by rarefaction despite large depth. Generally, naive subsets (rather than memory subsets) showed larger estimated richness. Limited genetic and exposure-history diversity came from having few donors.

CDR3 length: 18 amino acids. Trimming pared 4 bases from V and 3 bases from J, leaving 23 bases between. Germline values: CDR1 SGHDT, CDR2 YYEEEE. CD8 cells regarded as naive lacked CD45RO, were positively chosen for CCR7, and omitted terminally differentiated effector memory CD45RA+ cells. The TCR originated in a man aged 25-45 years in good health. This sequence joins TRBV5-6 and TRBJ1-3; D might be TRBD1 (5 bases). Sequenced input: naive CD8+ T cells sorted from blood. CDR3 nucleotides: TGTGCCAGCAGCCTCGCGTCCGGGGGAGAATTTTTTGGAAACACCATATATTTT. It specifies CASSLASGGEFFGNTIYF.